This T cell receptor beta chain was recorded in a study of T cell repertoires in cytomegalovirus infection. Study details: Through public TCR beta signatures, both CMV infection and matching HLA type were indicated. Findings and caveats of the study: Ex vivo, HLA-C-restricted CMV-specific TCR beta clonotypes prevailed over the rest of the response. Summed public TCR beta family frequency identified CMV carriers bearing the relevant HLA.

A single record per CDR3 protein comes from TCRdb applying MiXCR to the reads. This sample has some 440,000 distinct CDR3 sequences, with around 32% found just once. This clonotype was counted between two and nine times. Its specificity is not known. Trimming cost V 1 base and J 3 bases; bases outside gene matches: 6. The germline V gene has CDR1 MDHEN and CDR2 SYDVKM. CDR3 size: 17 residues. The sequence was obtained from a human donor in good health (CMV status not recorded). Some clones in this sample may be carry-over from other donors' samples. The sample taken for sequencing was PBMCs. J is TRBJ1-1 and V is TRBV28; 12 nucleotides agree with TRBD1. CDR3 sequence: CASSLLGQGAGDTEAFF. DNA for the CDR3: TGTGCCAGCAGTTTATTGGGACAGGGGGCGGGGGACACTGAAGCTTTCTTT.